This TCR beta chain was retrieved from a study of regulatory T cells in long-lasting Graves disease. Regarding this clonotype: This likely reflects a read error, since a far larger clone is one base away.

Sample time point: newly diagnosed GD, antithyroid drugs for less than 3 months. Construction of the TCR library relied on RNA isolated from PBMCs. Patients with Graves' disease were diagnosed by American Thyroid Association guidelines. CDR3 regions were amplified by Arm-PCR using iRepertoire HTBI primers to build TCR beta libraries. Authors' data handling: Detected in the samples were approximately 58 TRBV and more than 11 TRBJ segments. MiXCR, applied by TCRdb to the multiplex PCR reads, yields one record per CDR3 protein. TCRdb, not the original authors, processed these V and J calls. The repertoire holds 360,000 or so distinct CDR3 sequences, about 16% seen once, with roughly 21% in the top ten. These data are also associated with another study on T cells in Graves' hyperthyroidism and ophthalmopathy. That source reports: Hyperthyroidism patients were newly diagnosed, had disease duration under 2 months, and were aged 18 to 65 years.

The sample here was peripheral blood mononuclear cells (PBMCs), taken at new diagnosis, from a patient treated with antithyroid drugs. The sequence came from a woman younger than 35 with Graves disease.

The CDR3 is CASSFGGRGRTEAFF. In DNA form, the CDR3 reads TGTGCCAGCAGTTTCGGCGGCAGGGGAAGGACTGAAGCTTTCTTT. The chain links TRBV28 to TRBJ1-1, with TRBD1 as a possible D gene (6 bases). The V end lost 3 bases, the J end lost 5 bases, and 16 bases lay between the germline ends. Per germline, CDR1 MDHEN and CDR2 SYDVKM. This CDR3 has 15 residues. The whole variable domain, filled in from reference TRBV28 and TRBJ1-1, reads DVKVTQSSRYLVKRTGEKVFLECVQDMDHENMFWYRQDPGLGLRLIYFSYDVKMKEKGDIPEGYSVSREKKERFSLILESASTNQTSMYLCASSFGGRGRTEAFFGQGTRLTVV.